The 27 T cell receptor beta chains reported below all come from one sample, sequenced in a study of post-analysis software for immune sequencing data. Study-wide results and limits: Elevated frequency relative to controls characterized several TRBV segments in patients, TRBV5-6, TRBV5-1 and TRBV20-1 among them.

Unique molecular identifiers were carried by the TCR beta cDNA libraries. One entry per CDR3 protein, called by TCRdb with MiXCR from the PCR reads. The profile covers about 680,000 distinct CDR3 sequences, with around 64% appearing a single time and 11% taken by the ten largest. These receptors' antigens are unknown. Sequencing input: blood. These receptors all stem from a girl aged 2 to 9 with multiple sclerosis.

The V and J genes are TRBV29-1 and TRBJ2-5; no clear D. This CDR3 region has 12 residues. Trimming took off 8 bases at V and 1 base at J, with 11 bases between the two ends. Germline assignment: CDR1 SQVTM and CDR2 ANQGSEA. The CDR3 loop reads CSIKRPQETQYF. DNA for the CDR3: TGCAGCATTAAACGGCCCCAAGAGACCCAGTACTTC.

The chain employs TRBV20-1 and TRBJ2-5, with 8 bases fitting TRBD2. CDR1 and CDR2 (germline): DFQATT, SNEGSKA (reference sequence). The CDR3 totals 12 residues. V dropped 5 bases and J dropped 4; count of bases not matched to a gene: 3. The CDR3 nucleotides are TGCAGTGCTGGCGGGGGGAGAGAGACCCAGTACTTC. This sequence encodes CSAGGGRETQYF.

The gene calls are TRBV25-1 and TRBJ1-2; 7 bases are a match to TRBD1. This CDR3 has 15 residues. In germline, CDR1 is MGHDK, CDR2 SYGVNS. V shed 6 bases, J shed 8 bases, and the junction held 15 bases outside the gene matches. For the CDR3, the DNA is TGTGCCAGCAGCGAGGGGGCCGGGACCCGAGGAGGCTACACCTTC. This gives the protein CASSEGAGTRGGYTF.

The chain couples TRBV13 to TRBJ2-4, with 8 bases matching TRBD2. Gene TRBJ2-7 matches the end of the DNA better, so the J call may be wrong. Germline values: CDR1 PRHDT, CDR2 FYEKMQ (reference sequence). The CDR3 has 16 residues. The CDR3 DNA sequence: TGTGCCAGCAGCTTTGTAACGGGACTAGAAGCCCACGAGCAGTACTTC. Translating gives CASSFVTGLEAHEQYF.

The V and J genes are TRBV5-6 and TRBJ2-5, with TRBD1 matching 9 bases. This CDR3 region has 14 residues. Per germline, CDR1 SGHDT and CDR2 YYEEEE. V lost 3 bases to trimming and J lost 5 bases; unmatched junction nucleotides: 5. CDR3 coding DNA: TGTGCCAGCAGCTCAGGACAGGGGTGGGAGACCCAGTACTTC. Amino acid sequence: CASSSGQGWETQYF.

This chain connects TRBV28 to TRBJ1-5, with D hard to call. There are 15 residues in the CDR3. The germline V gene encodes CDR1 MDHEN and CDR2 SYDVKM. V lost 9 bases to trimming and J lost 3 bases, with 18 bases between them. CDR3 sequence (DNA): TGTGCCAGTCGTTATAACAGCGATTACAATCAGCCCCAGCATTTT. It yields the protein CASRYNSDYNQPQHF.

This clonotype was observed a handful of times. The chain combines TRBV4-3 with TRBJ2-5; 11 bases agree with TRBD2. V shed 1 base, J shed 3 bases, and the junction held 10 bases outside the gene matches. Germline-derived CDR1 and CDR2 are LGHNA and YSLEER. The CDR3 is made up of 18 amino acids. The CDR3 nucleotides are TGCGCCAGCAGCCAAGGGCTAGCGGGGGGCCTAACCGAAGAGACCCAGTACTTC. Encoded protein: CASSQGLAGGLTEETQYF.

This clonotype has more than one count but fewer than ten. J is TRBJ1-4 and V is TRBV4-1; a weak D match, TRBD1 (5 bases). The CDR3 totals 18 residues. V dropped 0 bases and J dropped 3 bases, with 17 bases sitting between them. The germline V gene has CDR1 MGHRA and CDR2 YSYEKL. In nucleotides, the CDR3 is TGCGCCAGCAGCCAAGATCAAATCCAGGGTGGATCTAATGAAAAACTGTTTTTT. Its translation: CASSQDQIQGGSNEKLFF.

The rearrangement uses TRBV7-2 and TRBJ2-5, with 8 bases that match TRBD2. The CDR3 runs 17 residues. V dropped 2 bases and J dropped 0; count of bases not matched to a gene: 8. In germline, CDR1 is SGHTA, CDR2 FQGNSA. As DNA, the CDR3 is TGTGCCAGCAGCTTAAGGGCGCGGGGGGCGTACCAAGAGACCCAGTACTTC. Its translation is CASSLRARGAYQETQYF.

The chain is built from TRBV10-3 and TRBJ2-7, with D unresolved. In germline, CDR1 is ENHRY, CDR2 SYGVKD. The CDR3 is 15 amino acids. Deletions cut 2 bases from V and 3 bases from J, with 14 bases between. The CDR3 is CAISEGPHSDYEQYF. DNA for the CDR3: TGTGCCATCAGTGAGGGGCCTCACAGCGACTACGAGCAGTACTTC.

The chain carries TRBV3-1 and TRBJ2-3, with 10 bases lining up with TRBD2. Trimming took 2 bases from V and 5 from J; bases not matched to a gene: 10. Looked up from germline, CDR1 is LGHDT and CDR2 is YNNKEL (reference sequence). This CDR3 contains 17 residues. The DNA of the CDR3 is TGTGCCAGCAGCCAACCGAGGACTAGCGGTCGCAGAGATACGCAGTATTTT. It translates to CASSQPRTSGRRDTQYF.

This chain joins TRBV7-9 and TRBJ1-2; tentative D call: TRBD1 (6 bases). Germline V gene data show CDR1 as SEHNR and CDR2 as FQNEAQ (reference sequence). This CDR3 contains 14 residues. V was cut by 2 bases and J by 6 bases, with 13 bases left in between. DNA of the CDR3: TGTGCCAGCAGCTTATCCGGGGGCGCCGATGGCTACACCTTC. Its protein is CASSLSGGADGYTF.

This clonotype was seen a single time. This chain links TRBV6-6 with TRBJ2-5; 9 bases agree with TRBD1. Germline CDR1 is MNHNY and CDR2 is SVGAGI (reference sequence). V lost 0 bases and J lost 5; bases outside the gene matches: 4. The CDR3 extends over 15 amino acids. The CDR3 loop is CASSYSPGQGETQYF. CDR3 nucleotide sequence: TGTGCCAGCAGTTACTCTCCGGGACAGGGCGAGACCCAGTACTTC.

This chain connects TRBV7-2 to TRBJ2-1; a possible D gene is TRBD1 (6 bases). V lost 6 bases to trimming and J lost 15 bases, with 18 bases between them. CDR1 SGHTA and CDR2 FQGNSA come from the germline V gene. The CDR3 sequence is 12 residues long. CDR3 loop: CASSETDRGRFF. The DNA of the CDR3 is TGTGCCAGCAGTGAGACCGATAGGGGGAGGTTCTTC.

This sequence joins TRBV11-2 and TRBJ1-2; D may be TRBD1 (6 bases). The CDR3 length is 15 residues. CDR1 is SGHAT and CDR2 is FQNNGV in the germline V gene. Trimming cost V 4 bases and J 0 bases, with 12 bases left between them. Here the CDR3 reads CASSSNRVANYGYTF. CDR3 coding DNA: TGTGCCAGCAGCTCCAACAGGGTAGCTAACTATGGCTACACCTTC.

A few counts support this clonotype. V usage is TRBV5-1 and J usage is TRBJ2-7, with TRBD2 identical over 11 bases. The end of the DNA fits TRBJ2-4 better, so the J call may be wrong. The CDR3 consists of 16 residues. Germline V gene data show CDR1 as SGHRS and CDR2 as YFSETQ. The DNA of the CDR3 is TGCGCCAGCAGCTGGGGGCTAGCGGGGGGCCATAACATTCAGTACTTC. As protein: CASSWGLAGGHNIQYF.

This rearrangement joins TRBV20-1 to TRBJ2-4; TRBD1 matches at 11 bases. The J call may be wrong; the DNA end is better matched by TRBJ2-7. The CDR3 totals 13 residues. Germline V lookup: CDR1 DFQATT, CDR2 SNEGSKA (reference sequence). The CDR3 region is CSARTGGRYEQYF. The CDR3 DNA reads TGCAGTGCCCGGACAGGGGGCCGCTACGAGCAGTACTTC.

Here the CDR3 DNA reads TGCAGTGCTCAGAATCCACTAGCGGGGGCTTACAGCTCCTACAATGAGCAGTTCTTC. As protein: CSAQNPLAGAYSSYNEQFF. This chain joins TRBV20-1 and TRBJ2-1; TRBD2 matches at 11 bases. V lost 5 bases to trimming and J lost 0 bases; unmatched junction nucleotides: 15. The CDR3 is 19 residues long. Germline CDR1 DFQATT, CDR2 SNEGSKA (reference sequence).

The rearrangement links TRBV12-3 or TRBV12-4 to TRBJ2-7; D might be TRBD1 or TRBD2, each matching 5 bases. Trimming removed 5 bases at V and 1 base at J, with 12 bases between. CDR3 length equals 14 residues. In DNA, the CDR3 is TGTGCCAGCAGTCTACCGGGACGGTCCTACGAGCAGTACTTC. Residues: CASSLPGRSYEQYF.

The chain is built from TRBV3-1 and TRBJ1-5; D is unclear. This CDR3 contains 13 residues. The germline CDR1 and CDR2 sequences are LGHDT and YNNKEL (reference sequence). V gave up 6 bases and J gave up 6 bases, with 12 bases separating them. CDR3 region: CASSPAYLQPQHF. CDR3 coding DNA: TGTGCCAGCAGTCCGGCTTACCTTCAGCCCCAGCATTTT.

The gene calls are TRBV29-1 and TRBJ2-3; 7 nucleotides align to TRBD1. Germline V CDR1 and CDR2: SQVTM, ANQGSEA. The V gene end was trimmed by 4 bases and the J gene end by 0 bases; junction bases not matched to a gene: 4. CDR3 size: 14 residues. CDR3 in amino acids: CSVGGQDSTDTQYF. Written as DNA, the CDR3 is TGCAGCGTTGGCGGACAGGATAGCACAGATACGCAGTATTTT.

This sequence joins TRBV5-5 and TRBJ2-4; D may be TRBD2 (6 bases). Germline V CDR1 and CDR2: SGHKS, YYEKEE (reference sequence). The V gene lost 4 bases and the J gene lost 4 bases, with 21 bases spanning the gap. The CDR3 runs 17 residues. CDR3 sequence (DNA): TGTGCCAGCAGCCAAGCTCTCCTTGGAGGGTCGAAAAACATTCAGTACTTC. Its protein product is CASSQALLGGSKNIQYF.

This chain links TRBV20-1 with TRBJ2-5; 14 bases match TRBD2. Trimming at V came to 3 bases and at J to 4 bases, leaving 1 base not matched to a gene. CDR3 length equals 14 residues. Looked up from germline, CDR1 is DFQATT and CDR2 is SNEGSKA (reference sequence). CDR3 residues: CSASGLAGGETQYF. In nucleotides, the CDR3 is TGCAGTGCTAGTGGACTAGCGGGAGGAGAGACCCAGTACTTC.

This clonotype was picked up a small number of times. The rearrangement links TRBV5-1 to TRBJ2-4, with a weak D call TRBD1 (5 bases). Trimming left V 0 bases short and J 2 bases short, with 18 bases between. CDR1 and CDR2 (germline): SGHRS, YFSETQ. This CDR3 contains 18 residues. This chain's CDR3 is CASSLGLGQGRSKNIQYF. The CDR3 DNA is TGCGCCAGCAGCTTGGGTTTAGGTCAGGGAAGGTCCAAAAACATTCAGTACTTC.

This clonotype turned up a few times. The chain combines TRBV29-1 with TRBJ2-6; D remains ambiguous. The ends were cut back, 4 bases at V and 2 bases at J, with 6 bases in the middle. The germline V gene has CDR1 SQVTM and CDR2 ANQGSEA. The CDR3 totals 13 residues. The CDR3 loop is CSVVKTGANVLTF. The CDR3 bases are TGCAGCGTTGTAAAGACTGGGGCCAACGTCCTGACTTTC.

V usage is TRBV5-1 and J usage is TRBJ2-5, with 7 bases aligning to TRBD2. Unmatched junction bases numbered 10, after V lost 4 bases and J lost 4 bases. This CDR3 has 15 amino acids. Germline V CDR1 and CDR2: SGHRS, YFSETQ. CDR3 loop: CASSHTLANPETQYF. For the CDR3, the DNA is TGCGCCAGCAGCCACACACTAGCGAACCCAGAGACCCAGTACTTC.

V and J are TRBV6-1 and TRBJ2-4, with 12 nucleotides matching TRBD2. V shed 7 bases, J shed 0 bases, and the junction held 13 bases outside the gene matches. Germline V gene lookup returns CDR1 MNHNS and CDR2 SASEGT. This CDR3 spans 19 amino acids. The CDR3 coding sequence is TGTGCCAGCACCCCGACTAGCGGGAGCGGCTTTCTAGCCAAAAACATTCAGTACTTC. This encodes CASTPTSGSGFLAKNIQYF.